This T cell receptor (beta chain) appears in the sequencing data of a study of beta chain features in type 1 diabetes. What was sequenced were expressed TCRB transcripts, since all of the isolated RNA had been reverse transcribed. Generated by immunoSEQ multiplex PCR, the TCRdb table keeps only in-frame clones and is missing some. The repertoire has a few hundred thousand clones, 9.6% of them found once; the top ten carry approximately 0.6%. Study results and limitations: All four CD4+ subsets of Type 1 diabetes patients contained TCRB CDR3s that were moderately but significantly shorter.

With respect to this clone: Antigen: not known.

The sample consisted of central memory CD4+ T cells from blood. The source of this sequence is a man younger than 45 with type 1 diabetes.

CDR3 region: CASSSLQGFDTGELFF. CDR3 nucleotides: TGTGCCAGCAGTTCACTACAGGGATTTGACACCGGGGAGCTGTTTTTT. V and J are TRBV6-5 and TRBJ2-2; D is perhaps TRBD1 (6 bases). Trimming stripped 4 bases from V and 3 bases from J, with 15 bases between. The V gene's germline CDR1 is MNHEY and CDR2 SVGAGI. This CDR3 has 16 amino acids.